This T cell receptor beta chain appears in the sequencing data of a study of CD8 T cells in ankylosing spondylitis. General observations from the study: Apparently characteristic of ankylosing spondylitis blood was a TCR beta motif (fewer than 10 highly homologous variants). Significantly higher representation of disease-linked clones was reported for matched ankylosing spondylitis synovial fluid. Earlier literature documents some of the motif variants in reactive arthritis synovial fluid and blood.

The authors made TCR beta libraries by quantitative 5'-RACE with molecular barcodes. TCRdb re-called the 5' RACE reads with MiXCR, one entry per CDR3 protein. The repertoire holds some 300,000 distinct CDR3 sequences, less than 25% seen once, with 3.5% in the top ten. The germline CDR1 and CDR2 sequences are SGHRS and YFSETQ. The CDR3 consists of 15 residues. Notes on this clonotype: Its antigen is still unknown. At one of its ends the junction is not consistent with the germline gene, which may arise from a read error.

The source of this sequence is a female donor with ankylosing spondylitis or in good health (not recorded which). The rearrangement joins TRBV5-1 to TRBJ2-3, with D possibly matching TRBD1 (6 bases). Material: blood, either unsorted or a sorted T cell fraction (not recorded which). Written as DNA, the CDR3 is TGCGCCAGCAACTTGGAGGACAGTTTCACAGATACGCAGTATTTT. Translating it yields CASNLEDSFTDTQYF.